Shown below are 23 T cell receptor beta chains from a single sample sequenced in a study of blood T cell repertoires in COVID-19 (dated by TCRdb to the early 2020s). Library preparation used the immunoSEQ multiplex PCR assay. Imported from immuneACCESS, the table was reduced by TCRdb to in-frame sequences with V and J called. These copies leave out some clones; in studies compared against another copy, an unresolved V gene accounts for under half, and the cause of the remainder is not known. This sample has 300,000 to 400,000 clones in its table, and just over 85% of those were observed once. The ten largest make up approximately 4% of the sample. Sequenced: PBMCs or T cells enriched from blood (not recorded which). The receptors derive from a woman aged 40 to 50 with acute COVID-19.

V usage is TRBV5-1 and J usage is TRBJ2-7; D unresolved. The CDR3 is 13 amino acids. In germline, CDR1 is SGHRS, CDR2 YFSETQ. V lost 2 bases, J lost 3 bases, and 9 bases lay in between. CDR3 loop: CASSFAHSYEQYF. Here the CDR3 DNA reads TGCGCCAGCAGCTTTGCCCATAGCTACGAGCAGTACTTC.

This clone was seen once. V and J are TRBV12-5 and TRBJ1-2, with TRBD1 identical over 8 bases. The CDR3 contains 15 residues. Germline trimming cut 8 bases from V and 1 base from J; bases unmatched to any gene: 9. Germline V lookup: CDR1 LGHNT, CDR2 FRNRAP. CDR3 loop: CASSWGQANNYGYTF. The CDR3 DNA reads as TGTGCTAGTTCCTGGGGACAGGCAAATAACTATGGCTACACCTTC.

This chain connects TRBV2 to TRBJ2-4, with a tentative D call TRBD2 (6 bases). Germline V gene data show CDR1 as SNHLY and CDR2 as FYNNEI. The CDR3 loop spans 16 amino acids. Trimming cost V 6 bases and J 1 base, with 16 bases left between them. The CDR3 reads CASRSLGGPAKNIQYF. In nucleotides, the CDR3 is TGTGCCAGCAGGAGTCTCGGGGGTCCCGCCAAAAACATTCAGTACTTC.

This sequence joins TRBV4-3 and TRBJ1-2, with 8 bases fitting TRBD1. CDR3 length: 15 residues. CDR1 LGHNA and CDR2 YSLEER come from the germline V gene. The junction had 8 bases not matched to a gene; V was cut back by 1 base and J by 7 bases. CDR3 in DNA: TGCGCCAGCAGCCAAGTGAGACAGGGGTCGCGTGGCTACACCTTC. This encodes CASSQVRQGSRGYTF.

The sample holds a few counts of this clone. V is TRBV7-6 and J is TRBJ1-3; 9 nucleotides line up with TRBD1. CDR1 is SGHVS, CDR2 FNYEAQ, per germline. V gave up 1 base and J gave up 4 bases; unmatched junction bases: 5. This CDR3 comprises 16 residues. CDR3 loop: CASSLVGTGSGNTIYF. The CDR3 DNA reads as TGTGCCAGCAGCTTAGTCGGGACAGGGTCAGGAAACACCATATATTTT.

The chain recombines TRBV11-3 with TRBJ1-5; possible D gene TRBD1, 6 bases. V lost 0 bases to trimming and J lost 0 bases, with 12 bases between them. CDR3 length: 17 residues. Germline V gene sequence: CDR1 SGHNT, CDR2 YENEEA. CDR3 region: CASSLDAGGCSNQPQHF. As DNA, the CDR3 is TGTGCCAGCAGCTTAGATGCGGGGGGCTGTAGCAATCAGCCCCAGCATTTT.

This clone showed up just once. The rearrangement uses TRBV7-8 and TRBJ1-5, with D hard to call. CDR1 is SGHVS, CDR2 FQNEAQ, per germline. The CDR3 spans 16 residues. Trimming removed 5 bases from V and 5 bases from J, with 19 bases in between. This CDR3 is CASSPHRGSIDQPQHF. CDR3 bases: TGTGCCAGCAGCCCCCACCGAGGGTCGATAGATCAGCCCCAGCATTTT.

The gene calls are TRBV4-3 and TRBJ1-2; tentative D call: TRBD1 (6 bases). The CDR3 covers 13 residues. V lost 6 bases and J lost 2, with 10 bases in between. Germline V lookup: CDR1 LGHNA, CDR2 YSLEER. This CDR3 reads CASRTQGNYGYTF. The CDR3 DNA reads TGCGCCAGCAGGACACAGGGAAACTATGGCTACACCTTC.

The chain combines TRBV7-3 with TRBJ2-3, with TRBD2 identical over 10 bases. Per germline, CDR1 SGHTA and CDR2 FQGTGA. The J segment lost 7 bases and the V segment lost 5 bases, leaving 15 bases of the junction unmatched. This CDR3 has 17 residues. The CDR3 DNA follows: TGTGCCAGCAGCCCTCATCTAGCGGGGGCTAGTTTGAATACGCAGTATTTT. As protein: CASSPHLAGASLNTQYF.

This clone was found once. The CDR3 DNA is TGTGCCAGTCGTAGGACGGACAGCAATTCACCCCTCCACTTT. This codes for CASRRTDSNSPLHF. The chain has TRBV2 and TRBJ1-6; D might be TRBD1 (6 bases). In germline, CDR1 is SNHLY, CDR2 FYNNEI. CDR3 length: 14 amino acids. Deletions cut 9 bases from V and 7 bases from J, with 16 bases between.

The rearrangement joins TRBV3-1 (or the pseudogene TRBV3-2) to TRBJ2-5; D remains ambiguous. CDR1 and CDR2 (germline): LGHDT, YNNKEL (reference sequence). Trimming stripped 0 bases from V and 2 bases from J, with 7 bases between. The CDR3 is 14 amino acids. The chain's CDR3 is CASSQDTRQETQYF. The CDR3 region has the DNA TGTGCCAGCAGCCAAGATACCCGGCAAGAGACCCAGTACTTC.

The chain couples TRBV4-3 to TRBJ2-7, with 10 bases aligning to TRBD2. Germline trimming cut 4 bases from V and 9 bases from J; bases unmatched to any gene: 12. CDR3 length: 15 residues. The germline V gene has CDR1 LGHNA and CDR2 YSLEER. The CDR3 DNA reads as TGCGCCAGCAGCCCTGGACTAGCGGTGGGCCTAAGGCAGTACTTC. Protein: CASSPGLAVGLRQYF.

The rearrangement uses TRBV4-2 and TRBJ1-1, with D perhaps matching TRBD1 (5 bases). Germline CDR1 reads LGHNA; CDR2 reads YNFKEQ. The V end was cut by 3 bases, the J end by 7 bases, with 12 bases between. The CDR3 loop spans 13 amino acids. The CDR3 is CASSHQGAHEAFF. The DNA of the CDR3 is TGTGCCAGCAGCCATCAGGGCGCCCATGAAGCTTTCTTT.

The chain combines TRBV25-1 with TRBJ1-6; D perhaps matches TRBD1 (5 bases). This CDR3 contains 15 residues. Trimming removed 8 bases at V and 3 bases at J, with 14 bases between. The germline V gene has CDR1 MGHDK and CDR2 SYGVNS. In DNA form, the CDR3 reads TGTGCCAGCCAACCGCAGGGATTCTATAATTCACCCCTCCACTTT. Amino acid sequence: CASQPQGFYNSPLHF.

On this clone: One end of the junction does not line up with germline, which may come from a read error. The J gene is TRBJ2-1, the V gene TRBV5-1; no definite D call. CDR1 and CDR2 (germline): SGHRS, YFSETQ. The CDR3 has 13 residues. CDR3: CASSLAGYSEQFF. The CDR3 coding sequence is TGCGCCAGCAGCTTGGCTGGGTACAGTGAGCAGTTCTTC.

The chain uses TRBV5-1 and TRBJ1-4; 8 nucleotides match TRBD1. The V gene end was trimmed by 4 bases and the J gene end by 4 bases; junction bases not matched to a gene: 3. Germline V gene data show CDR1 as SGHRS and CDR2 as YFSETQ. This CDR3 has 14 residues. Here the CDR3 DNA reads TGCGCCAGCAGCCGAGGACAGGGTAATGAAAAACTGTTTTTT. Protein sequence: CASSRGQGNEKLFF.

The chain has TRBV5-1 and TRBJ2-2; the match to TRBD2 covers 10 bases. Looked up from germline, CDR1 is SGHRS and CDR2 is YFSETQ. The CDR3 loop spans 16 amino acids. V shed 0 bases and J 6 bases; nucleotides not matched to a gene: 5. The CDR3: CASSLGAGGPSGELFF. In nucleotides, the CDR3 is TGCGCCAGCAGCTTGGGAGCGGGGGGGCCCTCCGGGGAGCTGTTTTTT.

The CDR3 region has the DNA TGTGCCAGCAGCGTAGAGTGGGGGGGCTATGGCTACACCTTC. It specifies CASSVEWGGYGYTF. The chain links TRBV9 to TRBJ1-2; TRBD1 might be the D (5 bases). The CDR3 spans 14 residues. Trimming shortened V by 0 bases and J by 4 bases, and 10 bases separated the two germline ends. The germline gives CDR1 SGDLS, CDR2 YYNGEE.

The chain has TRBV27 and TRBJ1-2; D uncertain. Trimming stripped 1 base from V and 1 base from J, with 13 bases between. Germline lookup yields CDR1 MNHEY and CDR2 SMNVEV (reference sequence). The CDR3 totals 16 residues. The CDR3 nucleotides read TGTGCCAGCAGTTTATGGGCAGCTACAAATAACTATGGCTACACCTTC. It translates to CASSLWAATNNYGYTF.

This chain joins TRBV14 and TRBJ2-3; tentative D call: TRBD2 (6 bases). Germline-derived CDR1 and CDR2 are SGHDN and FVKESK. Between the trimmed V and J ends, which lost 1 base and 9 bases, there was a span of 14 bases. This CDR3 is built from 14 residues. This CDR3 is CASSQGGGGRTQYF. The CDR3 nucleotides are TGTGCCAGCAGCCAAGGAGGCGGAGGGAGAACGCAGTATTTT.

The chain carries TRBV6-2 or TRBV6-3 and TRBJ2-2; D unclear. The CDR3 spans 12 residues. CDR1 and CDR2 from the germline V gene are MNHEY and SVGEGT. Between the trimmed V and J ends, which lost 4 bases and 3 bases, there was a span of 3 bases. CDR3 protein: CASSSYTGELFF. The CDR3 nucleotides read TGTGCCAGCAGTTCTTACACCGGGGAGCTGTTTTTT.

The V call is TRBV19, the J call TRBJ2-4; tentative D call: TRBD1 (6 bases). This CDR3 is 16 amino acids long. The V gene lost 3 bases and the J gene lost 1 base, with 13 bases spanning the gap. Germline CDR1 and CDR2: LNHDA and SQIVND (reference sequence). CDR3 residues: CASSMGTLPAKNIQYF. CDR3 coding DNA: TGTGCCAGTAGTATGGGGACACTACCCGCCAAAAACATTCAGTACTTC.

This clone was picked up one time. The chain is built from TRBV4-3 and TRBJ1-2; TRBD1 matches 7 bases. Looked up from germline, CDR1 is LGHNA and CDR2 is YSLEER. V lost 2 bases, J lost 7 bases, and 7 bases stayed unmatched. The CDR3 is 14 residues long. The CDR3: CASSQRTGDPGYTF. DNA for the CDR3: TGCGCCAGCAGCCAACGCACAGGGGATCCTGGCTACACCTTC.